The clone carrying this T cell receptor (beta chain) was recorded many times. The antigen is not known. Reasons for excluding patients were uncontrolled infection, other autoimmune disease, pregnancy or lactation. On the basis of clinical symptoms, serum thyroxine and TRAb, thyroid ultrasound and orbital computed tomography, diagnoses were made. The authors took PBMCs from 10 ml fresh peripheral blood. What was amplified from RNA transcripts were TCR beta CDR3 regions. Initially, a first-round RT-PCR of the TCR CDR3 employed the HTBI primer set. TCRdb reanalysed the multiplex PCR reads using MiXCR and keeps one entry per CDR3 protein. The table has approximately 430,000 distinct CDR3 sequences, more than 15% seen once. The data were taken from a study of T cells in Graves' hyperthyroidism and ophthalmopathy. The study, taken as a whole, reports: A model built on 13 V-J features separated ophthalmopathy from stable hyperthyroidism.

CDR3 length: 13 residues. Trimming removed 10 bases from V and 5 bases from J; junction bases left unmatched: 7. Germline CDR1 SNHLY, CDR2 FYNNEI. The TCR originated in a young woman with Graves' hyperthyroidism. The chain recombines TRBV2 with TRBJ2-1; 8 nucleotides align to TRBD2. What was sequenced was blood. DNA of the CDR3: TGTGCCACGACGGGACTAGACGACAATGAGCAGTTCTTC. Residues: CATTGLDDNEQFF.